What follows describes a single T cell receptor (beta chain). This specimen belongs to a study of blood T cell repertoires in COVID-19. Study at large: Sources were T cells, B-cell-depleted T cells, or PBMCs; the material itself was cDNA or gDNA.

Sequencing was performed with immunoSEQ multiplex PCR; in TCRdb, only in-frame clones are kept and a portion is missing. The sample lists 70,000 or so clones; 80% to 90% were seen once. The sample taken for sequencing was peripheral blood. The source of this sequence is a woman aged 80 or over with active COVID-19.

This CDR3 is CASSPSEDTDTQYF. The CDR3 coding sequence is TGTGCCAGCAGCCCATCGGAGGACACAGATACGCAGTATTTT. The chain uses TRBV7-9 and TRBJ2-3; TRBD2 is a possible D gene (5 bases). V lost 5 bases to trimming and J lost 2 bases, with 11 bases between them. CDR1 is SEHNR and CDR2 is FQNEAQ in the germline V gene (reference sequence). The CDR3 contains 14 residues.